A single sample is the source of the 5 T cell receptor beta chains below, sequenced in a study of regulatory T cells in long-lasting Graves disease. With iRepertoire HTBI primers and Arm-PCR of CDR3 regions, TCR beta libraries were built. TCRdb re-called the multiplex PCR reads through MiXCR, storing one row per CDR3 protein. The sample contains a few hundred thousand distinct CDR3 sequences, approximately 23% of which appear only once. Stated time point: persistent/refractory GD, antithyroid drugs over 5 years with positive TRAb. PBMC RNA served as the TCR library source. The material sequenced was peripheral blood mononuclear cells (PBMCs), taken when the disease was refractory, from a patient treated with antithyroid drugs. These receptors originate from a female donor with Graves disease.

This clonotype has ten or more counts. The DNA of the CDR3 is TGTGCCAGCAGTGCAGTGAACACCGGGGAGCTGTTTTTT. It specifies CASSAVNTGELFF. The chain is built from TRBV12-3 or TRBV12-4 and TRBJ2-2; D gene ambiguous. This CDR3 contains 13 residues. V shed 5 bases and J shed 1 base, with 5 bases lying between them.

The chain recombines TRBV6-1 with TRBJ2-7; 9 positions agree with TRBD1. Germline V lookup: CDR1 MNHNS, CDR2 SASEGT. This CDR3 is built from 15 residues. V trimming: 6 bases; J trimming: 3 bases; junction bases outside the gene matches: 9. CDR3 sequence reads: CASRRTGTGSYEQYF. The CDR3 bases are TGTGCCAGCAGGCGGACCGGGACAGGGAGCTACGAGCAGTACTTC.

The chain couples TRBV6-1 to TRBJ1-5; no clear D gene. CDR3 size: 14 residues. The germline V gene encodes CDR1 MNHNS and CDR2 SASEGT. Trimming took off 8 bases at V and 7 bases at J, with 18 bases between the two ends. CDR3 coding DNA: TGTGCCAGCTCTTTGACCCTCCGAGACCAGCCCCAGCATTTT. Translating gives CASSLTLRDQPQHF.

This clonotype has a count of ten or more. J is TRBJ1-1 and V is TRBV7-9, with D uncertain. Trimming removed 0 bases at V and 1 base at J, with 6 bases between. This CDR3 comprises 14 residues. Germline values: CDR1 SEHNR, CDR2 FQNEAQ (reference sequence). The CDR3 reads CASSLARENTEAFF. For the CDR3, the DNA is TGTGCCAGCAGCTTAGCTCGGGAGAACACTGAAGCTTTCTTT.

V usage is TRBV28 and J usage is TRBJ2-1; tentatively, D is TRBD2 (6 bases). The V gene's germline CDR1 is MDHEN and CDR2 SYDVKM. Trimming stripped 11 bases from V and 6 bases from J, with 20 bases between. This CDR3 is 14 amino acids long. The CDR3 reads CAAAVGGFRNEQFF. The CDR3 DNA sequence: TGTGCCGCCGCTGTGGGGGGATTTCGCAATGAGCAGTTCTTC.